The source of this TCR beta chain is a study of blood T cell repertoires in COVID-19. Only a few counts were recorded for this clone. TCRdb's table, derived via immunoSEQ multiplex PCR, lists solely in-frame clones and lacks some. The table includes approximately 150,000 clones, 70% to 90% detected once. V lost 1 base to trimming and J lost 5 bases, with 15 bases between them. CDR1 SGHTA and CDR2 FQGNSA come from the germline V gene. The CDR3 has 16 residues. The clonotype originates from a man between 50 and 59 years old who had recovered from COVID-19. The sample was peripheral blood. V gene TRBV7-2 combines with J gene TRBJ2-4; D perhaps matches TRBD2 (6 bases). The CDR3 DNA reads TGTGCCAGCAGCTTAGTTTGGCGGAGGGGTGAAAACATTCAGTACTTC. This gives the protein CASSLVWRRGENIQYF.